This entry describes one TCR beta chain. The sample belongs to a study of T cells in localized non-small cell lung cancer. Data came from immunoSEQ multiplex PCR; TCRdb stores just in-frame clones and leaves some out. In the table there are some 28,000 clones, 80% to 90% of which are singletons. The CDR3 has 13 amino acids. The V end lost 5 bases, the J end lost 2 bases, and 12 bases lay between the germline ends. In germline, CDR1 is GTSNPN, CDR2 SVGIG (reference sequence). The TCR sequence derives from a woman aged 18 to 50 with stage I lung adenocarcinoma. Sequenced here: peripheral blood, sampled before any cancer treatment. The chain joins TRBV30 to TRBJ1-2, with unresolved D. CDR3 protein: CAWEGRPNYGYTF. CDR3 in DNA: TGTGCCTGGGAGGGCAGACCGAACTATGGCTACACCTTC.